This T cell receptor (beta chain) was captured by sequencing in a study of regulatory T cells in long-lasting Graves disease. Overall study: For under 3 months, newly diagnosed Graves' patients had been taking antithyroid drugs. Study conclusions and caveats: There was favoring of TRBV28, TRBJ1-2 and TRBJ2-5 in persistent disease.

CDR3 regions were amplified by Arm-PCR using iRepertoire HTBI primers to build TCR beta libraries. One entry per CDR3 protein, called by TCRdb with MiXCR from the multiplex PCR reads. Among a few hundred thousand distinct CDR3 sequences, around 15% were seen once, and the ten largest hold 25% to 30%. As concerns this clonotype: Its target is not known.

The CDR3 is 15 amino acids. Germline CDR1 reads SGHDT; CDR2 reads YYEEEE. Between the trimmed V and J ends, which lost 2 bases and 0 bases, there was a span of 11 bases. Time point here: newly diagnosed GD, antithyroid drugs for less than 3 months. There was RNA extracted from PBMCs, and the TCR library was made from it. This same sample was also taken into another study, of T cells in Graves' hyperthyroidism and ophthalmopathy. That paper states: TCR CDR3 underwent first-round RT-PCR with the HTBI primer set. Researchers found most expanded thyroid clonotypes above 0.001 in blood as well.

The V and J genes are TRBV5-6 and TRBJ1-1; D unclear. The TCR sequence derives from a man in his forties with Graves disease. This specimen was peripheral blood mononuclear cells (PBMCs), taken at new diagnosis, from a patient treated with antithyroid drugs. The CDR3 DNA sequence: TGTGCCAGCAGCTTAAAACCACCCATGAACACTGAAGCTTTCTTT. This gives the protein CASSLKPPMNTEAFF.